The present T cell receptor (beta chain) was sequenced within a study of HIV-infected patients and healthy controls (TCRdb year 2014). About the investigation overall: CD4 counts rose modestly but significantly in most of the 16 patients after three months of therapy, yet stayed below normal ranges. CD8 counts showed no consistent shift during early therapy, whereas the CD4:CD8 ratio rose slightly. After a further year of therapy, viral load was undetectable in all patients, having already become undetectable in about 70% of the 16 patients by the second bleed. Patients exhibited no overall T-cell lymphocytopenia, and total CDR3 counts per chain were not significantly different from those of controls. The study tested whether deep TCR repertoire sequencing of HIV patients' small blood samples could capture immune perturbation and reconstitution.

By how much of the sample it makes up, this clonotype is medium-sized (0.01 to 0.1%). The target of this receptor is not known. No clone much larger than this one lies a single base away; base qualities are absent. Using SuperScript III with primers targeting the alpha and beta constant regions, around 530 ng of RNA was reverse transcribed. Separate alpha and beta chain libraries were made by chain-specific third strand synthesis with multiplexing indices. In the protocol, all rearrangements within a chain were amplified with a single primer pair so that primer bias was avoided, and molecular barcodes were added to each cDNA molecule. Purified cDNA was ligated with T4 RNA Ligase 1 onto a 5' RACE adapter bearing a random hexamer and the SP2 sequencing primer site. Second strand synthesis was primed from the SP2 site with Phusion polymerase, using slow temperature ramps to favor optimal annealing. Two random hexamer sequences, both added before amplification and joined together, made up the 12-nucleotide barcode of each molecule. A brief initial PCR introduced P5 and P7 adapter elements together with a second index, and an approximately 25-cycle amplification PCR using P5s and P7 primers was subsequently performed. The libraries went through 25 to 35 PCR cycles in total, were quantified on a Qubit, were sized on a Bioanalyzer, and were diluted to around 4 nM. Sequencing of the normalized libraries was performed on an Illumina MiSeq with 2 x 250 paired-end kits. MinElute columns were the means by which the reverse transcription reactions were cleaned up, and the reactions were eluted into 10 ul Tris-Cl. A 1:1 ratio of AMPure XP beads was used to clean the adapter ligations after they had run for approximately 21 hours at 16 degrees C. Per the original workflow: Demultiplexed FASTQ files were processed with a modified Decombinator by which V, J, insert and barcode information was output. Sequences sharing a barcode but differing from the dominant sequence were discarded as errors, and barcodes clustered at Levenshtein distance 3 were counted to estimate original cDNA molecules. Downstream analyses used R packages ineq, vegan, igraph and RCytoscape, with IMGT nomenclature and CDR3 definitions. To avoid skew from clonal expansion, each TCR was counted once, and V gene usage was computed over distinct sequences. Within a donor, similarity networks joined unique CDR3 amino acid sequences in every case where two of them were separated by a single Levenshtein edit. Published HIV-specific CDR3s (roughly 96 alpha, 700 to 900 beta) and CMV-specific CDR3s (over 12 alpha, over 200 beta) were compiled and searched for in the repertoires. Random subsampling to size-matched repertoires demonstrated that the decreased diversity in patients did not result from their lower sequence numbers. The public reads were reprocessed in TCRdb via fastp at Q25 and MiXCR, keeping in-frame beta chains. Rows with one shared CDR3 protein collapse into an entry with the most common genes and DNA. The V and J calls and clone size come from TCRdb's table, not from the authors' own analysis. The sample data list around 7,000 distinct CDR3 sequences, and roughly 7.4% of these were observed just once. The ten largest clones represent roughly a tenth of the sample.

Whole blood was used without fractionating the cells, so the repertoire represented all peripheral T cells without sorting. An approximately 2.5 ml sample of peripheral blood was drawn into Tempus tubes for RNA extraction. HIV-infected adults who had not yet received antiretroviral therapy and were about to begin treatment were enrolled, with the first sixteen eligible patients processed. Patients with febrile or AIDS-related illness, tumors, hepatitis B or C coinfection, immunomodulatory therapy, recent vaccination or treatment interruptions were excluded from enrollment. Residual genomic DNA was removed with the TURBO-DNase kit and globin mRNA was depleted with GLOBINclear. Just before antiretroviral therapy was started, pretreatment blood was collected from HIV-infected patients. Study-wide findings and limitations: Compared with untreated HIV+ repertoires, healthy control repertoires had roughly threefold more distinct CDR3s and a higher Shannon diversity. The dynamics of distinct T-cell subpopulations could not be separated, and sequencing depth was restricted, because whole blood was used. The apparent post-therapy recovery of the Gini index in HIV-infected patients was not reproduced in size-matched repertoire data. Comparisons were complicated by unequal numbers of distinct sequences between patients and controls, and rare events from HIV-infected data were overweighted by size-matching. HLA typing of donors was not performed in the study. MAIT cell alpha-chain CDR3s were present at high frequency in healthy controls but severely depleted in HIV+ repertoires. The observed differences in diversity were not explained by the slight differences in age and sex profiles between the study cohorts. Compared with controls, HIV-infected patients showed significantly different mean usage of eight alpha and eight beta V genes. Oligoclonality may be reflected in the significantly higher mean Gini indices of HIV-infected repertoires compared with controls. Processing included only sixteen HIV-infected individuals, and this was regarded by the authors as a major limit on how widely the findings apply. HIV-associated CDR3s exhibited a significant reduction in frequency during therapy, whereas CMV-associated CDR3s exhibited no significant change, although the majority increased in frequency. By Jaccard index and by the count of highly shared sequences, healthy controls shared more CDR3s between individuals than HIV+ patients did. Pairing of alpha and beta chains was not determined in the samples.

This sequence originates from an adult with HIV infection. The sequencing here drew on blood, taken before antiretroviral therapy.

The encoded CDR3 is CASSPLGHSYEQYF. In nucleotide form, the sequence is TGCGCCAGCAGCCCTCTCGGGCATTCCTACGAGCAGTACTTC. The V and J segments used are TRBV5-1 and TRBJ2-7; no confident D gene assignment can be made. Trimming removed 4 bases from V and 1 base from J, leaving 12 bases between the germline ends. Looking up the germline V gene yields CDR1 SGHRS and CDR2 YFSETQ. The cysteine opens and the phenylalanine closes a CDR3 of 14 amino acids. Only the CDR3 DNA stays, 42 bases, in frame from base 1.